The rows below give T cell receptor beta chains drawn from one sample of a study of shared clonotypes between healthy human individuals. Clones were read by immunoSEQ multiplex PCR, and TCRdb kept only the in-frame ones, dropping some. Of over a million clones listed, roughly 97% were seen once; the top ten hold 1.2%. Sequencing was carried out using naive CD4+ T cells sorted from blood. The receptors come from a man in his thirties or forties in good health. CDR3s include the opening cysteine and the closing phenylalanine or tryptophan. A D gene is named only where the DNA matches it firmly. Clone size is stated in some rows and not others, as once, few, many or a class when expanded.

d_gene	abundance	v_gene	j_gene	CDR3aa	CDR3nt
.	.	TRBV19	TRBJ2-3	CASSFSFRITDTQYF	TGTGCCAGTAGTTTCTCTTTCCGCATCACAGATACGCAGTATTTT
TRBD1	.	TRBV5-1	TRBJ2-7	CASSSGTGGASYEQYF	TGCGCCAGCAGCTCCGGGACAGGGGGCGCCTCCTACGAGCAGTACTTC
.	once	TRBV5-4	TRBJ1-2	CASSLETGSPGYTF	TGTGCCAGCAGCTTGGAAACAGGGAGTCCTGGCTACACCTTC
.	.	TRBV5-4	TRBJ2-5	CASSPPKGETQYF	TGTGCCAGCAGCCCCCCCAAGGGAGAGACCCAGTACTTC
.	few	TRBV9	TRBJ2-5	CASSAGLAETQYF	TGTGCCAGCAGCGCGGGCCTGGCAGAGACCCAGTACTTC
TRBD1	.	TRBV18	TRBJ2-5	CASSPRAQGSGKETQYF	TGTGCCAGCTCACCAAGAGCACAGGGGAGTGGGAAAGAGACCCAGTACTTC
.	.	TRBV10-3	TRBJ2-7	CAISGGAGTSSYEQYF	TGTGCCATCAGTGGGGGGGCGGGAACGTCATCCTACGAGCAGTACTTC
TRBD1	.	TRBV10-3	TRBJ2-1	CAIRGQGAAYEQFF	TGTGCCATCAGGGGACAGGGGGCCGCCTATGAGCAGTTCTTC
TRBD2	.	TRBV7-7	TRBJ2-2	CASSLASSGSLSGELFF	TGTGCCAGCAGCTTAGCGAGTAGCGGGAGCTTATCCGGGGAGCTGTTTTTT
.	.	TRBV11-3	TRBJ2-1	CASSLGGVVRGEQFF	TGTGCCAGCAGCTTAGGAGGGGTCGTGCGGGGTGAGCAGTTCTTC
TRBD2	.	TRBV18	TRBJ2-1	CASSPLERGSYNEQFF	TGTGCCAGCTCCCCCTTGGAGCGGGGGTCCTACAATGAGCAGTTCTTC
TRBD2	.	TRBV5-4	TRBJ2-7	CASSRLAGADYEQYF	TGTGCCAGCAGTAGATTAGCGGGAGCGGACTACGAGCAGTACTTC
.	.	TRBV7-9	TRBJ2-1	CASSQGLYEQFF	TGTGCCAGCAGCCAGGGGCTCTATGAGCAGTTCTTC
.	.	TRBV7-6	TRBJ2-1	CASSYNSFGKQFF	TGTGCCAGCAGCTACAATAGTTTTGGGAAGCAGTTCTTC
TRBD2	once	TRBV9	TRBJ2-3	CASSALGLAGSNTQYF	TGTGCCAGCAGCGCCCTGGGACTAGCGGGCTCGAATACGCAGTATTTT
.	.	TRBV5-4	TRBJ2-1	CASSLWGTSYNEQFF	TGTGCCAGCAGCTTGTGGGGGACCTCCTACAATGAGCAGTTCTTC
TRBD2	once	TRBV18	TRBJ2-1	CASSPRMGLAGGIYNEQFF	TGTGCCAGCTCACCACGAATGGGACTAGCGGGAGGGATCTACAATGAGCAGTTCTTC
.	.	TRBV2	TRBJ2-7	CASSKKVAGSYEQYF	TGTGCCAGCAGCAAAAAGGTAGCCGGTTCCTACGAGCAGTACTTC
.	.	TRBV5-6	TRBJ2-1	CASSLPGLRRQFF	TGTGCCAGCAGTTTGCCGGGACTTCGGAGGCAGTTCTTC
TRBD1	once	TRBV28	TRBJ2-5	CASSLTGGSSKETQYF	TGTGCCAGCAGTCTCACAGGGGGCTCCTCGAAAGAGACCCAGTACTTC
.	.	TRBV4-3	TRBJ2-5	CASSQDHGRDPTQYF	TGCGCCAGCAGCCAAGATCACGGCAGGGATCCGACCCAGTACTTC
.	.	TRBV6-6	TRBJ2-7	CASRRGRETYEQYF	TGTGCCAGCAGACGGGGCAGGGAGACCTACGAGCAGTACTTC
.	.	TRBV5-4	TRBJ2-1	CASSSTSRDEQFF	TGTGCCAGCAGCTCGACTAGTAGGGATGAGCAGTTCTTC
TRBD1	.	TRBV6-1	TRBJ2-7	CASSLDRGDLYEQYF	TGTGCCAGCAGTCTGGACAGGGGGGATCTCTACGAGCAGTACTTC